Sequencing of this TCR beta chain was carried out in a study of control samples from healthy donors and cancer patients. The repertoire was sequenced with immunoSEQ multiplex PCR; TCRdb's copy has only in-frame clones and lacks some. The sample contains more than 35,000 clones, about 94% of which appear only once. This CDR3 has 16 amino acids. In germline, CDR1 is KGHDR, CDR2 SFDVKD. V dropped 4 bases and J dropped 2 bases, with 14 bases sitting between them. Sequencing was done on a sample of blood. The sequence came from a man in his sixties in good health. The chain combines TRBV24-1 with TRBJ2-1, with D possibly TRBD2 on 5 matching bases. The CDR3 sequence is CATSDQSGAAYNEQFF. In DNA, the CDR3 is TGTGCCACCAGTGACCAGAGCGGAGCCGCCTACAATGAGCAGTTCTTC.